A single sample is the source of the 3 T cell receptor beta chains below, sequenced in a study of cytomegalovirus exposure and HLA in healthy donors. With 60 Vbeta and 13 Jbeta primers, the PCR was carried out. Sequencing used immunoSEQ multiplex PCR; TCRdb keeps in-frame clones, though not all of them. The sample records 75,000 to 100,000 clones, about 70% being singletons. Specimen: PBMCs. The receptors were gathered from a man in his 60s in good health and CMV-seronegative.

The chain employs TRBV5-1 and TRBJ2-5; maybe TRBD1 (5 bases). CDR3 length: 14 amino acids. Trimming pared 2 bases from V and 0 bases from J, leaving 8 bases between. Germline loops: CDR1 SGHRS, CDR2 YFSETQ. CDR3 nucleotides: TGCGCCAGCAGCTTCACAGGAGACCAAGAGACCCAGTACTTC. Translated: CASSFTGDQETQYF.

Only a few counts were recorded for this clone. The chain is built from TRBV7-2 and TRBJ1-1, with D perhaps TRBD1 (6 bases). Germline CDR1 reads SGHTA; CDR2 reads FQGNSA. The CDR3 length is 13 residues. V gave up 6 bases and J gave up 6 bases, with 14 bases separating them. CDR3 sequence: CASSGGQSPEAFF. DNA of the CDR3: TGTGCCAGCAGTGGAGGACAGAGCCCTGAAGCTTTCTTT.

The chain employs TRBV6-1 and TRBJ2-7; 8 bases are a match to TRBD2. The V and J ends lost 6 bases and 2 bases, in that order; junction bases with no gene match: 6. The CDR3 totals 14 residues. Germline loops: CDR1 MNHNS, CDR2 SASEGT. The CDR3 protein is CASSDAGGAYEQYF. For the CDR3, the DNA is TGTGCCAGCAGCGACGCCGGGGGGGCCTACGAGCAGTACTTC.